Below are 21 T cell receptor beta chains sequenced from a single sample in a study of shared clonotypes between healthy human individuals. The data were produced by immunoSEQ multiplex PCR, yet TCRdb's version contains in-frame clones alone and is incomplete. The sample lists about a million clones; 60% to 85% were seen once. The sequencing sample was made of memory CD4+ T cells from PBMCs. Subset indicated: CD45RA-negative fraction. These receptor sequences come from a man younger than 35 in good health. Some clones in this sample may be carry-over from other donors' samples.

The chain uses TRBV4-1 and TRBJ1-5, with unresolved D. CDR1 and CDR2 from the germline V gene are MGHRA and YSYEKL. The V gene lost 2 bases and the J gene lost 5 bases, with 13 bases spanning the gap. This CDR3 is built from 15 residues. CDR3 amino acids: CASSQMHLNYQPQHF. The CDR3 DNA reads TGCGCCAGCAGCCAAATGCACCTGAATTATCAGCCCCAGCATTTT.

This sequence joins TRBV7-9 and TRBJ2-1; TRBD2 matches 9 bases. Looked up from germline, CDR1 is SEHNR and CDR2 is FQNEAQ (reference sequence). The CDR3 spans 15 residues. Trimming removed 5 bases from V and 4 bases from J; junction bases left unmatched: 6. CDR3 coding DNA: TGTGCCAGCAGCCTACTAGCGGGCACGTACAATGAGCAGTTCTTC. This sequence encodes CASSLLAGTYNEQFF.

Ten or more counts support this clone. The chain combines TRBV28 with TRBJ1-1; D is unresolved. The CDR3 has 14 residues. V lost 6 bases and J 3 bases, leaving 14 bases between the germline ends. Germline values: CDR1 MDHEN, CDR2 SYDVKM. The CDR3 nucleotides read TGTGCCAGCAGACTTTGGCAGACTTACACTGAAGCTTTCTTT. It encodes CASRLWQTYTEAFF.

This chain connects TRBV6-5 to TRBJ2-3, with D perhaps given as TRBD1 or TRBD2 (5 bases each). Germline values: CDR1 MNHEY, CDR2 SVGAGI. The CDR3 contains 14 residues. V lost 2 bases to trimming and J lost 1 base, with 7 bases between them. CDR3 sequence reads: CASSYPGRTDTQYF. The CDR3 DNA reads TGTGCCAGCAGTTACCCGGGACGCACAGATACGCAGTATTTT.

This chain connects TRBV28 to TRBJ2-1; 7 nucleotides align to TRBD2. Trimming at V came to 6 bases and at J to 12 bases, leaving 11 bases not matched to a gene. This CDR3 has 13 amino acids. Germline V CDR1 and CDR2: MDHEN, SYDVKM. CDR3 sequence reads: CASRGGVRVRQFF. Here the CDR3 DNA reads TGTGCCAGCAGGGGAGGGGTGCGGGTTCGGCAGTTCTTC.

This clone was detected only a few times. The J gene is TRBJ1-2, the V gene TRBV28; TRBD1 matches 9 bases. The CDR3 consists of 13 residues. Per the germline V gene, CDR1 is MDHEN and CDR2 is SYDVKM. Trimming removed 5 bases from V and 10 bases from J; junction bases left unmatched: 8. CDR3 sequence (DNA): TGTGCCAGCAGTCTTACTTGGACAGGGGTCTACACCTTC. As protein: CASSLTWTGVYTF.

The CDR3 sequence is CASSLSGGTSDELFF. In DNA, the CDR3 is TGTGCCAGCAGTTTATCAGGGGGCACCAGCGATGAACTGTTTTTT. The gene calls are TRBV27 and TRBJ1-4; 7 bases map to TRBD1. V shed 0 bases, J shed 12 bases, and the junction held 10 bases outside the gene matches. The CDR3 covers 15 residues. CDR1 is MNHEY and CDR2 is SMNVEV in the germline V gene (reference sequence). Variable domain in full (rest from reference TRBV27 and TRBJ1-4): EAQVTQNPRYLITVTGKKLTVTCSQNMNHEYMSWYRQDPGLGLRQIYYSMNVEVTDKGDVPEGYKVSRKEKRNFPLILESPSPNQTSLYFCASSLSGGTSDELFFGSGTQLSVL.

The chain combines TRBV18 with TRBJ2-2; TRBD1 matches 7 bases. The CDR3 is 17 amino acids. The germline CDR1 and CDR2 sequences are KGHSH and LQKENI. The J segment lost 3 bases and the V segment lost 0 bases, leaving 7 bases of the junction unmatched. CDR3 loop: CASSPPTGQEDTGELFF. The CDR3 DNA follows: TGTGCCAGCTCACCACCTACTGGACAGGAGGACACCGGGGAGCTGTTTTTT.

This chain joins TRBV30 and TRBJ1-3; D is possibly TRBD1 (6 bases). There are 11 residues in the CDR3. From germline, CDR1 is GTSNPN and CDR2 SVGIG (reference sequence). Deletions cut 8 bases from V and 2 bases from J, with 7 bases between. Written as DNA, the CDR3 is TGTGCCGGGGGCGCTGGAAACACCATATATTTT. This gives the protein CAGGAGNTIYF.

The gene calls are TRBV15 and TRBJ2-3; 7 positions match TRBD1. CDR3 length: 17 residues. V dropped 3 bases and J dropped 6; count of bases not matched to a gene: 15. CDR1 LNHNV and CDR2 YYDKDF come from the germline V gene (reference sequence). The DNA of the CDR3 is TGTGCCACCAGCAGCGGTGCGCTGGGACAGCGCAGGGATACGCAGTATTTT. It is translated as CATSSGALGQRRDTQYF.

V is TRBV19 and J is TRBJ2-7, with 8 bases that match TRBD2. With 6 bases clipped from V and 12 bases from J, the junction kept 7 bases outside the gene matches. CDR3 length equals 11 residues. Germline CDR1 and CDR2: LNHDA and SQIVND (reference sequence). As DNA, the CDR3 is TGTGCCAGTAGAAGAACCGGGACTAGGTACTTC. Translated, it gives CASRRTGTRYF.

The CDR3 loop is CASSILNRNQPQHF. Written as DNA, the CDR3 is TGTGCCAGTAGTATTCTTAACCGCAATCAGCCCCAGCATTTT. The chain links TRBV19 to TRBJ1-5; no definite D call. Trimming shortened V by 3 bases and J by 2 bases, and 8 bases separated the two germline ends. The length of the CDR3 is 14 residues. The V gene's germline CDR1 is LNHDA and CDR2 SQIVND (reference sequence).

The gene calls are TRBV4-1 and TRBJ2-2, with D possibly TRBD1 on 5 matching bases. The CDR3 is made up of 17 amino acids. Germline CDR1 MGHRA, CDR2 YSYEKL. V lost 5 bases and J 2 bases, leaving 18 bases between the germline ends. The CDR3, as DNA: TGCGCCAGCAGCTCTGTAGGCAGACAGAGAAACACCGGGGAGCTGTTTTTT. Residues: CASSSVGRQRNTGELFF.

The CDR3 reads CASSPGTGFGLQFF. The DNA of the CDR3 is TGTGCCAGCTCACCAGGGACAGGGTTTGGTCTACAGTTCTTC. The V call is TRBV18, the J call TRBJ2-1; 9 bases fit TRBD1. The V and J ends lost 2 bases and 13 bases, in that order; junction bases with no gene match: 9. The germline gives CDR1 KGHSH, CDR2 LQKENI. This CDR3 is built from 14 residues.

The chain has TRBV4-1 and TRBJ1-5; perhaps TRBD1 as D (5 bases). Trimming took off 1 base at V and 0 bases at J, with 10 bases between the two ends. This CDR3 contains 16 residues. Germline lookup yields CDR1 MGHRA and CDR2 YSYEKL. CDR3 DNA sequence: TGCGCCAGCAGCCAAGTGACAGTCGATAGCAATCAGCCCCAGCATTTT. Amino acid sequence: CASSQVTVDSNQPQHF.

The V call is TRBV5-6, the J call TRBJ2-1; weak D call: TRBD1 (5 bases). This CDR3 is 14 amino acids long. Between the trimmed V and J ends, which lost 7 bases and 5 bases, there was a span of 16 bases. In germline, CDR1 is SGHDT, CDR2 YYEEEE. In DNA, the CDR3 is TGTGCCAGCTGCCTCTGGGGCTGGGACAATGAGCAGTTCTTC. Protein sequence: CASCLWGWDNEQFF. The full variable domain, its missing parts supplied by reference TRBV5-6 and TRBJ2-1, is DAGVTQSPTHLIKTRGQQVTLRCSPKSGHDTVSWYQQALGQGPQFIFQYYEEEERQRGNFPDRFSGHQFPNYSSELNVNALLLGDSALYLCASCLWGWDNEQFFGPGTRLTVL.

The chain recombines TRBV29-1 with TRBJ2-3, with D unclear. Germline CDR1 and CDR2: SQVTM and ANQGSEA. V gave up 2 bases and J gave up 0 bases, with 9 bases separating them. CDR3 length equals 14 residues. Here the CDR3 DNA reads TGCAGCGTTGAAAAACTAACAAGCACAGATACGCAGTATTTT. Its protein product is CSVEKLTSTDTQYF.

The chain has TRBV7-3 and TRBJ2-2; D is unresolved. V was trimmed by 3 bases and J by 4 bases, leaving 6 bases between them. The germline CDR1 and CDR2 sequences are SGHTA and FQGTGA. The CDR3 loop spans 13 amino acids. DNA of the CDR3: TGTGCCAGCAGCTTTATCTCCACCGGGGAGCTGTTTTTT. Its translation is CASSFISTGELFF.

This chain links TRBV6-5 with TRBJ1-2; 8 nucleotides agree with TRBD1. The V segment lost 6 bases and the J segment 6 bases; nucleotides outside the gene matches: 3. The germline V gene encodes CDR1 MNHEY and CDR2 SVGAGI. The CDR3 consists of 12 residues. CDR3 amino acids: CASRTGANGYTF. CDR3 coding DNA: TGTGCCAGCAGGACAGGGGCGAATGGCTACACCTTC.

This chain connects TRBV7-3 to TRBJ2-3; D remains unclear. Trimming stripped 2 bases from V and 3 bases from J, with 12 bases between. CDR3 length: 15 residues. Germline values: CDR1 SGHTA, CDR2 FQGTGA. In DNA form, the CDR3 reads TGTGCCAGCAGCTTAGGTCCAGCTAGGACAGATACGCAGTATTTT. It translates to CASSLGPARTDTQYF.

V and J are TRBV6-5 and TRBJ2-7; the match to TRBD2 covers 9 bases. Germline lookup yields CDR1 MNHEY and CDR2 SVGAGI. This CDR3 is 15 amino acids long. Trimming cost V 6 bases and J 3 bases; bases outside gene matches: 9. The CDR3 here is CASRALAGLIYEQYF. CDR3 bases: TGTGCCAGCAGGGCCCTAGCGGGACTGATCTACGAGCAGTACTTC.